The rows below give T cell receptor beta chains drawn from one sample of a study of blood T cell repertoires in COVID-19. Repertoires were generated with immunoSEQ multiplex PCR, while TCRdb's copy carries only in-frame clones and drops some. Found here are 110,000 or so clones, roughly 85% of them singletons; the top ten hold roughly 3.5%. The sequenced sample consisted of peripheral blood. The receptors were gathered from a man in his forties with acute or convalescent COVID-19. The CDR3 runs from the conserved cysteine through the conserved F or W. The order of the fields is V gene, J gene, D gene, clone size, CDR3 protein, CDR3 DNA. A D gene is named only where the DNA matches it firmly. Clone sizes are given selectively: once, few, many, or a class where the clone is expanded.

v_gene: TRBV24-1; j_gene: TRBJ2-2; d_gene: -; abundance: -; CDR3aa: CATSEEGATGELFF; CDR3nt: TGTGCCACCAGTGAGGAGGGCGCCACCGGGGAGCTGTTTTTT
v_gene: TRBV6-2/TRBV6-3; j_gene: TRBJ2-3; d_gene: TRBD2; abundance: -; CDR3aa: CASSLGTSRDTQYF; CDR3nt: TGTGCCAGCAGCCTCGGGACTAGCAGAGATACGCAGTATTTT
v_gene: TRBV7-9; j_gene: TRBJ2-5; d_gene: -; abundance: -; CDR3aa: CASSSPRETQYF; CDR3nt: TGTGCCAGCAGCTCCCCCCGGGAGACCCAGTACTTC
v_gene: TRBV11-1; j_gene: TRBJ1-2; d_gene: TRBD1; abundance: -; CDR3aa: CASSPGTERANYGYTF; CDR3nt: TGTGCCAGCAGCCCTGGGACAGAACGAGCTAACTATGGCTACACCTTC
v_gene: TRBV18; j_gene: TRBJ2-3; d_gene: TRBD2; abundance: -; CDR3aa: CASSPGLAGVLDTQYF; CDR3nt: TGTGCCAGCTCACCGGGACTAGCGGGGGTATTGGATACGCAGTATTTT
v_gene: TRBV7-3; j_gene: TRBJ2-3; d_gene: TRBD1; abundance: -; CDR3aa: CASSRTGGTDTQYF; CDR3nt: TGTGCCAGCAGCCGGACAGGGGGAACAGATACGCAGTATTTT
v_gene: TRBV4-1; j_gene: TRBJ2-1; d_gene: TRBD1; abundance: -; CDR3aa: CASSQRTGGEDEQFF; CDR3nt: TGCGCCAGCAGCCAAAGAACAGGGGGCGAGGATGAGCAGTTCTTC
v_gene: TRBV7-3; j_gene: TRBJ2-1; d_gene: TRBD2; abundance: -; CDR3aa: CASSRIAGSSYNEQFF; CDR3nt: TGTGCCAGCAGCCGTATAGCGGGGAGCTCCTACAATGAGCAGTTCTTC
v_gene: TRBV29-1; j_gene: TRBJ2-5; d_gene: -; abundance: once; CDR3aa: CSVVVERYQETQYF; CDR3nt: TGCAGCGTTGTCGTGGAGAGGTACCAAGAGACCCAGTACTTC
v_gene: TRBV13; j_gene: TRBJ1-4; d_gene: -; abundance: -; CDR3aa: CASSLTRVSNEKLFF; CDR3nt: TGTGCCAGCAGCTTAACCAGGGTATCAAATGAAAAACTGTTTTTT
v_gene: TRBV19; j_gene: TRBJ1-5; d_gene: -; abundance: -; CDR3aa: CASSPPDQPQHF; CDR3nt: TGTGCCAGTAGCCCTCCCGATCAGCCCCAGCATTTT
v_gene: TRBV5-4; j_gene: TRBJ1-1; d_gene: TRBD1; abundance: -; CDR3aa: CASSLGTGGVRTEAFF; CDR3nt: TGTGCCAGCAGCTTGGGGACAGGGGGCGTCAGGACTGAAGCTTTCTTT
v_gene: TRBV19; j_gene: TRBJ1-1; d_gene: -; abundance: -; CDR3aa: CGLGPEMVAGGRWTEAFF; CDR3nt: TGTGGATTGGGACCCGAAATGGTTGCGGGGGGCAGGTGGACTGAAGCTTTCTTT
v_gene: TRBV19; j_gene: TRBJ2-7; d_gene: TRBD2; abundance: -; CDR3aa: CASRLAGGSSEQYF; CDR3nt: TGTGCCAGCCGGCTAGCGGGGGGCTCAAGCGAGCAGTACTTC
v_gene: TRBV5-1; j_gene: TRBJ2-3; d_gene: TRBD1; abundance: -; CDR3aa: CASSLGGQTDTQYF; CDR3nt: TGCGCCAGCAGCTTGGGGGGACAGACAGATACGCAGTATTTT
v_gene: TRBV27; j_gene: TRBJ2-1; d_gene: -; abundance: once; CDR3aa: CASSLRGDEQFF; CDR3nt: TGTGCCAGCAGTTTGCGCGGGGATGAGCAGTTCTTC
v_gene: TRBV19; j_gene: TRBJ2-1; d_gene: TRBD2; abundance: -; CDR3aa: CASSILSSGAYNEQFF; CDR3nt: TGTGCCAGTAGTATATTATCTAGCGGGGCCTACAATGAGCAGTTCTTC
v_gene: TRBV24-1; j_gene: TRBJ2-1; d_gene: TRBD1; abundance: -; CDR3aa: CATSDFAGQGFDEQFF; CDR3nt: TGTGCCACCAGTGATTTCGCGGGACAGGGGTTCGATGAGCAGTTCTTC
v_gene: TRBV7-2; j_gene: TRBJ1-4; d_gene: -; abundance: -; CDR3aa: CASSLVGALATNEKLFF; CDR3nt: TGTGCCAGCAGCTTAGTAGGGGCCCTCGCAACTAATGAAAAACTGTTTTTT
v_gene: TRBV24-1; j_gene: TRBJ2-5; d_gene: TRBD2; abundance: once; CDR3aa: CATSDPTSGGVETQYF; CDR3nt: TGTGCCACCAGTGACCCGACTAGCGGGGGGGTTGAGACCCAGTACTTC
v_gene: TRBV12-3/TRBV12-4; j_gene: TRBJ1-1; d_gene: -; abundance: -; CDR3aa: CASSLSNTEAFF; CDR3nt: TGTGCCAGCAGTCTATCGAACACTGAAGCTTTCTTT
v_gene: TRBV4-3; j_gene: TRBJ2-7; d_gene: TRBD1; abundance: -; CDR3aa: CASSQPGQGAFEQYF; CDR3nt: TGCGCCAGCAGCCAGCCGGGACAGGGGGCCTTTGAGCAGTACTTC
v_gene: TRBV6-5; j_gene: TRBJ2-7; d_gene: -; abundance: -; CDR3aa: CASTAGGSYEQYF; CDR3nt: TGTGCCAGCACGGCCGGGGGCTCCTACGAGCAGTACTTC
v_gene: TRBV3-1/TRBV3-2; j_gene: TRBJ1-2; d_gene: -; abundance: -; CDR3aa: CASSQLDSPANYGYTF; CDR3nt: TGTGCCAGCAGCCAGTTGGACAGTCCAGCTAACTATGGCTACACCTTC
v_gene: TRBV27; j_gene: TRBJ2-1; d_gene: TRBD1; abundance: -; CDR3aa: CASSPSDRGQWDEQFF; CDR3nt: TGTGCCAGCAGTCCCTCGGACAGGGGGCAGTGGGATGAGCAGTTCTTC
v_gene: TRBV2; j_gene: TRBJ2-2; d_gene: TRBD1; abundance: -; CDR3aa: CASSSGTGPGELFF; CDR3nt: TGTGCCAGCTCGTCCGGGACAGGGCCCGGGGAGCTGTTTTTT
v_gene: TRBV19; j_gene: TRBJ1-2; d_gene: TRBD1; abundance: few; CDR3aa: CASSIDSRTGGFDGYTF; CDR3nt: TGTGCCAGTAGTATAGATAGTCGGACAGGGGGTTTCGATGGCTACACCTTC
v_gene: TRBV5-3; j_gene: TRBJ1-5; d_gene: -; abundance: -; CDR3aa: CARSLTSRESNQPQHF; CDR3nt: TGTGCCAGAAGCTTAACGTCCAGGGAAAGCAATCAGCCCCAGCATTTT
v_gene: TRBV12-3/TRBV12-4; j_gene: TRBJ1-2; d_gene: -; abundance: -; CDR3aa: CASSFGLYGYTF; CDR3nt: TGTGCCAGCAGTTTCGGGTTATATGGCTACACCTTC
v_gene: TRBV12-3/TRBV12-4; j_gene: TRBJ1-2; d_gene: TRBD1; abundance: once; CDR3aa: CASSPQGAPGYTF; CDR3nt: TGTGCCAGCAGTCCTCAGGGGGCGCCGGGCTACACCTTC
v_gene: TRBV15; j_gene: TRBJ2-7; d_gene: -; abundance: few; CDR3aa: CATSSTRGSALYEQYF; CDR3nt: TGTGCCACCAGCTCCACACGGGGTTCCGCGCTCTACGAGCAGTACTTC
v_gene: TRBV7-3; j_gene: TRBJ2-6; d_gene: -; abundance: -; CDR3aa: CASSLTLPGAGANVLTF; CDR3nt: TGTGCCAGCAGCTTAACACTACCAGGGGCTGGGGCCAACGTCCTGACTTTC
v_gene: TRBV6-5; j_gene: TRBJ1-4; d_gene: TRBD1; abundance: -; CDR3aa: CASSRYRGLNEKLFF; CDR3nt: TGTGCCAGCAGCCGCTACAGGGGCCTTAATGAAAAACTGTTTTTT
v_gene: TRBV2; j_gene: TRBJ1-3; d_gene: -; abundance: -; CDR3aa: CASSVFSGNTIYF; CDR3nt: TGTGCCAGCAGTGTCTTCTCTGGAAACACCATATATTTT
v_gene: TRBV27; j_gene: TRBJ2-3; d_gene: TRBD2; abundance: -; CDR3aa: CASSPGQGRTSGGTDTQYF; CDR3nt: TGTGCCAGCAGTCCGGGACAGGGTCGGACTAGCGGGGGTACAGATACGCAGTATTTT
v_gene: TRBV29-1; j_gene: TRBJ2-4; d_gene: -; abundance: -; CDR3aa: CSVVVGGGNIQYF; CDR3nt: TGCAGCGTTGTAGTCGGGGGAGGAAACATTCAGTACTTC
v_gene: TRBV19; j_gene: TRBJ2-7; d_gene: -; abundance: -; CDR3aa: CASSIGGSSYEQYF; CDR3nt: TGTGCCAGTAGTATAGGTGGCAGCTCCTACGAGCAGTACTTC
v_gene: TRBV6-4; j_gene: TRBJ2-1; d_gene: TRBD2; abundance: -; CDR3aa: CASRPSGGPLFF; CDR3nt: TGTGCCAGCAGACCTAGCGGGGGGCCCCTGTTCTTC
v_gene: TRBV7-9; j_gene: TRBJ1-6; d_gene: -; abundance: -; CDR3aa: CASSLGGWDSPLHF; CDR3nt: TGTGCCAGCTCTTTAGGCGGGTGGGATTCACCCCTCCACTTT
v_gene: TRBV10-3; j_gene: TRBJ1-2; d_gene: TRBD1; abundance: -; CDR3aa: CAISDPPGQGMDTF; CDR3nt: TGTGCCATCAGTGACCCACCGGGACAGGGAATGGACACCTTC
v_gene: TRBV10-3; j_gene: TRBJ2-1; d_gene: TRBD2; abundance: -; CDR3aa: CAIRHTSGGHNEQFF; CDR3nt: TGTGCCATCAGACATACTAGCGGGGGACACAATGAGCAGTTCTTC
v_gene: TRBV4-1; j_gene: TRBJ1-5; d_gene: -; abundance: -; CDR3aa: CASRPWQGSNQPQHF; CDR3nt: TGCGCCAGCAGGCCCTGGCAGGGCAGCAATCAGCCCCAGCATTTT
v_gene: TRBV5-1; j_gene: TRBJ1-2; d_gene: -; abundance: -; CDR3aa: CASSRGASSDYGYTF; CDR3nt: TGCGCCAGCAGCCGGGGGGCTTCGAGTGACTATGGCTACACCTTC